Sequencing of this TCR beta chain was carried out in a study of PD-1 blockade in classical Hodgkin lymphoma. Study-level information: Intravenous delivery of nivolumab at 3 mg/kg to patients occurred every 2 weeks.

In every patient, relapse followed autologous stem cell transplantation, while exposure to brentuximab vedotin differed. Best responses were complete response, partial response or progressive disease. Profiled with immunoSEQ multiplex PCR; TCRdb holds only in-frame clones, not every one. The data contain 40,000 to 45,000 clones, roughly 80% of them seen just once; the ten biggest clones take up approximately 20%. With regard to this clone: Antigen unknown.

Findings and limits, study-wide: Possible causes of repertoire differences, disease activity or prior therapy, remain undefined. The diversity seen at baseline in complete responders resembled that of newly diagnosed patients.

The sequenced sample was peripheral blood mononuclear cells (PBMCs), obtained at baseline. This sequence was found in a human donor with classical Hodgkin lymphoma.

Here the CDR3 reads CASSSQDINTEAFF. The CDR3, as DNA: TGCGCCAGCAGCAGCCAGGACATCAACACTGAAGCTTTCTTT. The chain is built from TRBV5-1 and TRBJ1-1; possible D gene TRBD1, 5 bases. This CDR3 contains 14 residues. CDR1 and CDR2 (germline): SGHRS, YFSETQ. The germline V and J ends were trimmed by 4 bases and 2 bases, with 12 bases remaining between them.